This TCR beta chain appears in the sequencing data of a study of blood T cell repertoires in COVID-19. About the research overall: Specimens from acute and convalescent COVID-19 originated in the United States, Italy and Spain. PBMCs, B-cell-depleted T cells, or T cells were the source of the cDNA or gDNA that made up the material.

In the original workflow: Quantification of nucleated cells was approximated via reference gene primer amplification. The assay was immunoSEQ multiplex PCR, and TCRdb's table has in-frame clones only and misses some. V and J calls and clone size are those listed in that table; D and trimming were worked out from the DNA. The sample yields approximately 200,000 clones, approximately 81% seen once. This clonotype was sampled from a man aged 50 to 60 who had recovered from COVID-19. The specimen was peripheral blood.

The CDR3 region is CASSLDSGLEQYF. DNA for the CDR3: TGTGCCAGCAGCTTAGATTCGGGGTTGGAGCAGTACTTC. This chain uses TRBV11-2 with TRBJ2-7, with D perhaps matching TRBD2 (5 bases). CDR1 and CDR2 (germline): SGHAT, FQNNGV. This CDR3 has 13 amino acids. V was cut by 0 bases and J by 7 bases, with 10 bases left in between.